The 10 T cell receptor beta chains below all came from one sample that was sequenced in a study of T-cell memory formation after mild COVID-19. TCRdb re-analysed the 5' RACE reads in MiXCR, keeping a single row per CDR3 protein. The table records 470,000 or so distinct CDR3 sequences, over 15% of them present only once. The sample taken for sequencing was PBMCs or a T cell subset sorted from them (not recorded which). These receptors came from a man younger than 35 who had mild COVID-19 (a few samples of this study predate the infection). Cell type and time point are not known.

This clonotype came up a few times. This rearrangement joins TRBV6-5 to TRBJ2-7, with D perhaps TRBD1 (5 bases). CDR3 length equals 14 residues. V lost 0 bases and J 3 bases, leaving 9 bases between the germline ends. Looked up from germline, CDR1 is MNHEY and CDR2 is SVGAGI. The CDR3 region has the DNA TGTGCCAGCAGTTACTCGAAAGGGGACTACGAGCAGTACTTC. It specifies CASSYSKGDYEQYF.

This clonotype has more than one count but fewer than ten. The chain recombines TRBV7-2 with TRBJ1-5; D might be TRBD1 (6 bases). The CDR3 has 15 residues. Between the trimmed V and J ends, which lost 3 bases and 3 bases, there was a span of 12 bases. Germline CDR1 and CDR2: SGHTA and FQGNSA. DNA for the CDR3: TGTGCCAGCAGCTTTTCGGGACAAAACAATCAGCCCCAGCATTTT. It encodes CASSFSGQNNQPQHF. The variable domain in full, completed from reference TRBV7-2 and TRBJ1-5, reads GAGVSQSPSNKVTEKGKDVELRCDPISGHTALYWYRQSLGQGLEFLIYFQGNSAPDKSGLPSDRFSAERTGGSVSTLTIQRTQQEDSAVYLCASSFSGQNNQPQHFGDGTRLSIL.

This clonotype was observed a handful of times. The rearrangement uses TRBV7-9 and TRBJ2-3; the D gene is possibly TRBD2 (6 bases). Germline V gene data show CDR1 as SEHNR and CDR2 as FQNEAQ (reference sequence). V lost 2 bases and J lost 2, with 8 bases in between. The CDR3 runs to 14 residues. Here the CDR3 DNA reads TGTGCCAGCAGCTTACGGGAGCCCACAGATACGCAGTATTTT. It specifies CASSLREPTDTQYF.

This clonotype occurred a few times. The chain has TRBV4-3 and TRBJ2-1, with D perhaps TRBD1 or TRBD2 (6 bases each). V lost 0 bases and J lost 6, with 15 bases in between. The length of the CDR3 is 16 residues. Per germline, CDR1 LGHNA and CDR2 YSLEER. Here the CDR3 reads CASSQDSGGPTNEQFF. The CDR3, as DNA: TGCGCCAGCAGCCAAGATTCCGGGGGCCCCACCAATGAGCAGTTCTTC.

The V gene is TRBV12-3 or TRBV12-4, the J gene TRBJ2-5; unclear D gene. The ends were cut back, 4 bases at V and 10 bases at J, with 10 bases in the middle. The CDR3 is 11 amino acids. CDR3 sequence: CASSSWRSQYF. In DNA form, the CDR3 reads TGTGCCAGCAGTTCTTGGAGAAGCCAGTACTTC.

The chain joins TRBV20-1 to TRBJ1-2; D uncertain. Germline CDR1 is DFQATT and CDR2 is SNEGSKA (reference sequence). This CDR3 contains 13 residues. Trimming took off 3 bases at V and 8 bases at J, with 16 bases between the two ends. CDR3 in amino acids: CSASYVGNEGYTF. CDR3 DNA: TGCAGTGCTAGTTATGTCGGGAATGAAGGCTACACCTTC.

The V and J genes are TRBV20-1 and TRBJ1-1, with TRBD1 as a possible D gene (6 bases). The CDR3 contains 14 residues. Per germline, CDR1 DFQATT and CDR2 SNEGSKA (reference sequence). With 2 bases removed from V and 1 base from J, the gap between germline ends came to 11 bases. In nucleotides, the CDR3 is TGCAGTGCTAGAAAGACAGGTCCGAACACTGAAGCTTTCTTT. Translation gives CSARKTGPNTEAFF.

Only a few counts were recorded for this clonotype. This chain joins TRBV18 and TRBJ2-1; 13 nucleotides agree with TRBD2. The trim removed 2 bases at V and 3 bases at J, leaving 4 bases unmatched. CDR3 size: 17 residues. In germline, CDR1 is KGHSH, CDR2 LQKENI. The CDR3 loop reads CASSPSRTSGGYNEQFF. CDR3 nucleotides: TGTGCCAGCTCACCATCGCGGACTAGCGGGGGCTACAATGAGCAGTTCTTC.

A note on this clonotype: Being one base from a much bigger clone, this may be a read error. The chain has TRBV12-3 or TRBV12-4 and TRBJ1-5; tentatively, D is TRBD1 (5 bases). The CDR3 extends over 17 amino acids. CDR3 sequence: CASSLGGHKYSNQPKHF. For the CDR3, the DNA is TGTGCCAGCAGTTTAGGAGGACACAAATATAGCAATCAGCCCAAGCATTTT.

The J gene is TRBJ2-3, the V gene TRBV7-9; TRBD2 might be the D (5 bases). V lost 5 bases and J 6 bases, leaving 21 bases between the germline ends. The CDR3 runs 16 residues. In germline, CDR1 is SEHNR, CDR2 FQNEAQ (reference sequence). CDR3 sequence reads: CASSKAGGVIWDTQYF. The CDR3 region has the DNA TGTGCCAGCAGCAAGGCGGGCGGCGTTATTTGGGATACGCAGTATTTT. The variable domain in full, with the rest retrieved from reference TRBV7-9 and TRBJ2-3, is DTGVSQNPRHKITKRGQNVTFRCDPISEHNRLYWYRQTLGQGPEFLTYFQNEAQLEKSRLLSDRFSAERPKGSFSTLEIQRTEQGDSAMYLCASSKAGGVIWDTQYFGPGTRLTVL.